This record concerns one TCR beta chain sequence. Antigen unknown. This entry comes from a study of Ad26.COV2.S vaccination and SARS-CoV-2 variants. Treatment given: 15 to 20 received Ad26.COV2.S at low or high dose, single or two shots; several received placebo; per-sample allocation not given. Sampling was performed 63 days after the first vaccine or placebo injection. Generated by immunoSEQ multiplex PCR, the TCRdb table keeps only in-frame clones and is missing some. The table has about 350,000 clones, approximately 90% seen once. Study findings and constraints: In vaccinated individuals, spike-specific CD8+ and CD4+ T cell responses reportedly displayed substantial breadth. Vaccinees and placebo recipients showed similar non-spike TCR breadth. People given the vaccine had a wider spike-specific TCR breadth than placebo recipients did.

The V end was cut by 4 bases, the J end by 6 bases, with 13 bases between. The germline V gene has CDR1 SGDLS and CDR2 YYNGEE. The CDR3 length is 13 residues. The chain is built from TRBV9 and TRBJ1-1, with no clear D. This receptor was taken from a person between 18 and 65 years old who received the Ad26.COV2.S COVID-19 vaccine or a placebo. The sample here was peripheral blood, taken in a trial of Ad26.COV2.S vaccine versus placebo. The CDR3, as DNA: TGTGCCAGCAGCCCGGTTTCCTGGGCTGAAGCTTTCTTT. Residues: CASSPVSWAEAFF.